This TCR beta chain is drawn from a study of blood T cells in healthy people across ages. Peripheral blood samples of roughly 10 milliliters were drawn from each donor. Whole-study findings and limits: Possibly, changes in expanded clonotypes were confounded because donor CMV status was unknown. Per million T cells, TCR beta diversity dropped roughly linearly as age increased. Estimates based on one million T cells were treated as lower bounds.

The CDR3 spans 11 residues. Between the trimmed V and J ends, which lost 10 bases and 7 bases, there was a span of 11 bases. CDR1 is MNHNS and CDR2 is SASEGT in the germline V gene. As regards this clonotype: Its antigen is as yet unknown.

Using a J-beta primer mix together with a sample-barcoded 5' primer, a second PCR was run for roughly 7 to 11 cycles. TCRdb re-called the 5' RACE reads through MiXCR, storing one row per CDR3 protein. The sample carries about 1.6 million distinct CDR3 sequences, roughly 30% recorded once. The sample consisted of blood. The clonotype originates from a young woman in good health. The chain recombines TRBV6-1 with TRBJ1-5; D is unclear. The CDR3 spells CATGPSQPQHF. The CDR3 coding sequence is TGTGCCACAGGACCCTCCCAGCCCCAGCATTTT.